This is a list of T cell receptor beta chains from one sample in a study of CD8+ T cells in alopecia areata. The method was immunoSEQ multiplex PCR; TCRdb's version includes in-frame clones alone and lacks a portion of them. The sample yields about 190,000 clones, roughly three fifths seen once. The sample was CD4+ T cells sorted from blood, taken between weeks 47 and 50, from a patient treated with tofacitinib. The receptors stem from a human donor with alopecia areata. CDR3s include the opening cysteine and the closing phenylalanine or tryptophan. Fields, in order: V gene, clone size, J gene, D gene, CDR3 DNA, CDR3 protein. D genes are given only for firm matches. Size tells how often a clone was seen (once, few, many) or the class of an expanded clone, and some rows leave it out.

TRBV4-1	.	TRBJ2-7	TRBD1	TGCGCCAGCAGCCAGGACAGGGGCGGCTACGAGCAGTACTTC	CASSQDRGGYEQYF
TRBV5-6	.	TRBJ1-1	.	TGTGCCAGCAGCTGGGGGCCGGGAGCGAACACTGAAGCTTTCTTT	CASSWGPGANTEAFF
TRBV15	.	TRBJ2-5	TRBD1	TGTGCCACCAGCAAGACAGGGCAAGAGACCCAGTACTTC	CATSKTGQETQYF
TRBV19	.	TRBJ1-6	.	TGTGCCAGTAGTAAGGGACATCAGAACTCACCCCTCCACTTT	CASSKGHQNSPLHF
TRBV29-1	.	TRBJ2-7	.	TGCAGCGTTGAAGATCGCAGCTCCTACGAGCAGTACTTC	CSVEDRSSYEQYF
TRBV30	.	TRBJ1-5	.	TGTGCCTGGAGCCTTGGGGTAAGGCCGGGGGTCCAGCCCCAGCATTTT	CAWSLGVRPGVQPQHF
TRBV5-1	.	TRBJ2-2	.	TGCGCCAGCAGCTTGGACAGGGACACCGGGGAGCTGTTTTTT	CASSLDRDTGELFF
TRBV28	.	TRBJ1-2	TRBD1	TGTGCCAGCAGTGGACAGGCCCGGGGGGGCTACACCTTC	CASSGQARGGYTF
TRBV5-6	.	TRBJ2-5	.	TGTGCCAGCAGCTTGGACCGACAGACCCAGTACTTC	CASSLDRQTQYF
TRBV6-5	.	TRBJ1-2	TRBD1	TGTGCCAGTAAACTGTCAGGGGGCTCTGGCTACACCTTC	CASKLSGGSGYTF
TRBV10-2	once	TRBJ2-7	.	TGCGCCAGCAGGAGAGGCTACGAGCAGTACTTC	CASRRGYEQYF
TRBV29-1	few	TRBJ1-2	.	TGCAGCGGACTCGTGGCCCAAGACTATGGCTACACCTTC	CSGLVAQDYGYTF
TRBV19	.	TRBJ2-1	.	TGTGCCAGTAGTATCGGGGTCAGCTCCTACAATGAGCAGTTCTTC	CASSIGVSSYNEQFF
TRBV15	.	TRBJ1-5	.	TGTGCCACCAGTCCCCCAGGGACCAGCAATCAGCCCCAGCATTTT	CATSPPGTSNQPQHF
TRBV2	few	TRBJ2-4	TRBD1	TGTGCCAGCAGTGAAATAGGACAGGGGGCGCGGGTTGGCATTCAGTACTTC	CASSEIGQGARVGIQYF
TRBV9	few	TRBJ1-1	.	TGTGCCAGCAGCGTACACTTCATGAACACTGAAGCTTTCTTT	CASSVHFMNTEAFF
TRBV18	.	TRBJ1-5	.	TGTGCCAGCACCGGGGATGGCAATCAGCCCCAGCATTTT	CASTGDGNQPQHF
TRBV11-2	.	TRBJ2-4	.	TGTGCCAGCAGCTTAGAGCCGATATCCCGAAACATTCAGTACTTC	CASSLEPISRNIQYF
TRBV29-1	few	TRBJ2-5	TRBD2	TGCAGCGTTGCACCTAGCGGGGGGGCAGAGACCCAGTACTTC	CSVAPSGGAETQYF
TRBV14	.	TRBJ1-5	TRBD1	TGTGCCAGCAGCCAAATTCTCTCAGGGGGCGAAGAATTCCAGCCCCAGCATTTT	CASSQILSGGEEFQPQHF
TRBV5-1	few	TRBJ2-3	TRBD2	TGCGCCAGCAGCTTGGGCGGGAGACCTGACACAGATACGCAGTATTTT	CASSLGGRPDTDTQYF
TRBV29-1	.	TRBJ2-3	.	TGCAGCGTCGACCGGACAGCCAGCACAGATACGCAGTATTTT	CSVDRTASTDTQYF
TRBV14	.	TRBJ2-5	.	TGTGCCAGCAGCCCCCGGGACAGCGGGTCCAAGTACTTC	CASSPRDSGSKYF
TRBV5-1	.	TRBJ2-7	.	TGCGCCAGCAGCTCAAAATCCTACGAGCAGTACTTC	CASSSKSYEQYF
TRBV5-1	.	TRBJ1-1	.	TGCGCCAGCAGCTTGGGGCGGACAGTGTTGACTGAAGCTTTCTTT	CASSLGRTVLTEAFF
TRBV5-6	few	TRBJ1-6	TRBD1	TGTGCCAGCACCGCGCCGGGACAGGGCTCGTCACCCCTCCACTTT	CASTAPGQGSSPLHF
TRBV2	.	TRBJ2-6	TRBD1	TGTGCCAACCGACAGGGCACAGGGGCCAACGTCCTGACTTTC	CANRQGTGANVLTF
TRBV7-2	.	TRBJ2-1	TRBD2	TGTGCCAGCAGCTTTTCCGGACTAGCGCATGGCAATGAGCAGTTCTTC	CASSFSGLAHGNEQFF
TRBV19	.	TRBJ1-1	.	TGTGCCAGTAGTATAAAGGGGAACACTGAAGCTTTCTTT	CASSIKGNTEAFF
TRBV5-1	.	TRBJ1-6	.	TGCGCGAACAGGGAGAATTCACCCCTCCACTTT	CANRENSPLHF
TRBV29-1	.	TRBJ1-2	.	TGCAGCGTTGTGGCAGCGAACGACTATGGCTACACCTTC	CSVVAANDYGYTF
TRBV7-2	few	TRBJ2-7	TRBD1	TGTGCCAGCAGCTACCCGGGACAGGGGGTAAACGAGCAGTACTTC	CASSYPGQGVNEQYF
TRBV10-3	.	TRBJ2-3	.	TGTGCCATCAGTAAGAACACAGATACGCAGTATTTT	CAISKNTDTQYF
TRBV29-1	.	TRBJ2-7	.	TGCAGCGTTGGAGGGACCTACGAGCAGTACTTC	CSVGGTYEQYF
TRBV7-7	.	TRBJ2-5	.	TGTGCCAGCAGCCCCCAGGGTGGTGGGCTGCAAGAGACCCAGTACTTC	CASSPQGGGLQETQYF
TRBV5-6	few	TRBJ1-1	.	TGTGCCAGCAGCTTGCTCAGCAATCTTATGAACACTGAAGCTTTCTTT	CASSLLSNLMNTEAFF
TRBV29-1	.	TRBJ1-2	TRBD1	TGCAGCGTCCCCCGGGACAGGGGAGGAATCTCGGGAGGCTACACCTTC	CSVPRDRGGISGGYTF
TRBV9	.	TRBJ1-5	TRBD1	TGTGCCAGCAGCAAATCCGGGACAGGCAATCAGCCCCAGCATTTT	CASSKSGTGNQPQHF
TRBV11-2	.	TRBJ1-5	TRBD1	TGTGCCAGCAGCTGGGGGAGGGACAGGTCACATCAGCCCCAGCATTTT	CASSWGRDRSHQPQHF
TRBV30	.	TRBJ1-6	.	TGTGCCTGGAGTGTTGGCAGGGTTTGGTCACCCCTCCACTTT	CAWSVGRVWSPLHF
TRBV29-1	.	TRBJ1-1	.	TGCAGCGTACGGGATTCAAACACTGAAGCTTTCTTT	CSVRDSNTEAFF
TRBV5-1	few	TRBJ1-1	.	TGCGCCAGCAGCTTCAATGGGGACACTGAAGCTTTCTTT	CASSFNGDTEAFF
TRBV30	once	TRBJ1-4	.	TGTGCCCTGGCCGGGGGATATGAAAAACTGTTTTTT	CALAGGYEKLFF
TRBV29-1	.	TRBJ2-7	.	TGCAGCGTTCGGGCGGGACATTACGAGCAGTACTTC	CSVRAGHYEQYF
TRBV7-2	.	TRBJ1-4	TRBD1	TGTGCCAGCAGCTCCCAAGGACAGGGAGTCGGCGAAAAACTGTTTTTT	CASSSQGQGVGEKLFF
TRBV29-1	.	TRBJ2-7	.	TGCAGCGGCGGCTCGGGCTACGAGCAGTACTTC	CSGGSGYEQYF
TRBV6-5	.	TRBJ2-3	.	TGTGCCAGCAGTCGTTTGGGCAGCAACACAGATACGCAGTATTTT	CASSRLGSNTDTQYF
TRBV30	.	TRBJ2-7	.	TGTGCCTGGAGTGTTACAGGGAGAGGGGAGCAGTACTTC	CAWSVTGRGEQYF
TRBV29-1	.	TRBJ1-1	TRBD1	TGCAGCGTATCAGGGGGGGCTGAAGCTTTCTTT	CSVSGGAEAFF
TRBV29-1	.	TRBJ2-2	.	TGCAGCGTCCTAAGTTTACAGGGCTACACCGGGGAGCTGTTTTTT	CSVLSLQGYTGELFF